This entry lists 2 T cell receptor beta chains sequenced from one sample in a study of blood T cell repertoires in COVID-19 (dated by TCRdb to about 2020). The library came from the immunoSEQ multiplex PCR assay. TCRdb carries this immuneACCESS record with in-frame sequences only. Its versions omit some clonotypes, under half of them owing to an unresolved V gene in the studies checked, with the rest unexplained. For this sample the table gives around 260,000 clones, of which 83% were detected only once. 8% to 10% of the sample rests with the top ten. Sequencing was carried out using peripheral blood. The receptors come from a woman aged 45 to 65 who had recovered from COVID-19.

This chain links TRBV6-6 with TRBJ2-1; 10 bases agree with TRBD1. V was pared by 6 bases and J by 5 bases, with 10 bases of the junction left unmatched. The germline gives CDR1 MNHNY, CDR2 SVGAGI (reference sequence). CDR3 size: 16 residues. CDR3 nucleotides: TGTGCCAGCAGGCCACTGACAGGGGGCGGGGACAATGAGCAGTTCTTC. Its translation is CASRPLTGGGDNEQFF.

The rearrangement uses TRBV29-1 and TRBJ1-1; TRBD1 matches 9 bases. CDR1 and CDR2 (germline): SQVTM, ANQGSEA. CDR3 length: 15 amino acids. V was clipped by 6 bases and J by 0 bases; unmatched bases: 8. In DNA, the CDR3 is TGCAGCGTCTATCGGACAGGGGCCCTGAACACTGAAGCTTTCTTT. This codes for CSVYRTGALNTEAFF. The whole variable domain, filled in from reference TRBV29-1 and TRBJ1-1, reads SAVISQKPSRDICQRGTSLTIQCQVDSQVTMMFWYRQQPGQSLTLIATANQGSEATYESGFVIDKFPISRPNLTFSTLTVSNMSPEDSSIYLCSVYRTGALNTEAFFGQGTRLTVV.